The clone carrying this TCR beta chain showed up many times. What it binds is unknown. Germline V lookup: CDR1 DFQATT, CDR2 SNEGSKA (reference sequence). The CDR3 is 16 residues long. With V trimmed by 3 bases and J by 6 bases, 12 bases remained unmatched. Unique molecular identifiers were present on the cDNA, which also gained a universal primer site by template switching. MiXCR was run by TCRdb on the 5' RACE reads, yielding one entry per CDR3 protein. The sample has 250,000 to 300,000 distinct CDR3 sequences, roughly 8.7% seen once; the top ten hold 3%. This record belongs to a study of identical twins. Study-wide findings and caveats: Excess sharing between twins was weaker in beta out-of-frame sequences. Out-of-frame alpha sequences shared by twins were enriched for low generation probability.

These records were also assigned to another study, of yellow fever vaccine responses in identical twins. Per that paper: On the reported evidence, twins' vaccine T cell responses seemed partly convergent and partly personalized.

The chain links TRBV20-1 to TRBJ2-1; 9 nucleotides align to TRBD2. The source of this sequence is a woman aged 18-30 years in good health. The material sequenced was CD8+ T cells sorted from blood. The CDR3 region is CSARALAGKGSNEQFF. The CDR3 DNA sequence: TGCAGTGCTAGGGCTCTAGCGGGGAAGGGGTCCAATGAGCAGTTCTTC.